Listed here are 27 T cell receptor beta chains from one sample, sequenced in a study of shared clonotypes between healthy human individuals. Method: immunoSEQ multiplex PCR; TCRdb's copy keeps in-frame clones and lacks some. The sample has approximately 460,000 clones, around 77% seen once. Sequenced: PBMCs. These receptors were collected from a woman aged 40 to 49 in good health. Some clones in this sample may be carry-over from other donors' samples.

CDR3 in DNA: TGTGCCAGCAGGCCATCTTTTGGCAATCAGCCCCAGCATTTT. This codes for CASRPSFGNQPQHF. The V gene is TRBV28, the J gene TRBJ1-5; D not certain. V gave up 6 bases and J gave up 2 bases, with 11 bases separating them. Per the germline V gene, CDR1 is MDHEN and CDR2 is SYDVKM. This CDR3 is built from 14 residues.

This chain joins TRBV19 and TRBJ1-5; a weak D match, TRBD1 (6 bases). This CDR3 region has 14 residues. Germline V gene lookup returns CDR1 LNHDA and CDR2 SQIVND (reference sequence). The ends were cut back, 3 bases at V and 3 bases at J, with 9 bases in the middle. The CDR3 sequence: CASSMDSHNQPQHF. As DNA, the CDR3 is TGTGCCAGTAGTATGGACAGCCACAATCAGCCCCAGCATTTT.

The chain recombines TRBV29-1 with TRBJ2-5, with a possible D match to TRBD2 (5 bases). The germline CDR1 and CDR2 sequences are SQVTM and ANQGSEA. This CDR3 spans 12 amino acids. Trimming shortened V by 7 bases and J by 1 base, and 10 bases separated the two germline ends. CDR3 nucleotide sequence: TGCAGCGCCCCGGACTTCCAAGAGACCCAGTACTTC. This encodes CSAPDFQETQYF. Together with reference TRBV29-1 and TRBJ2-5, the CDR3 gives the full variable domain: SAVISQKPSRDICQRGTSLTIQCQVDSQVTMMFWYRQQPGQSLTLIATANQGSEATYESGFVIDKFPISRPNLTFSTLTVSNMSPEDSSIYLCSAPDFQETQYFGPGTRLLVL.

The CDR3 here is CASRLINQPQHF. The CDR3 DNA is TGTGCCAGCCGCTTGATCAATCAGCCCCAGCATTTT. V and J are TRBV28 and TRBJ1-5; no clear D. CDR1 is MDHEN, CDR2 SYDVKM, per germline. Trimming stripped 8 bases from V and 3 bases from J, with 8 bases between. This CDR3 is built from 12 residues.

The chain links TRBV7-6 to TRBJ2-2; the D is unclear. CDR1 is SGHVS, CDR2 FNYEAQ, per germline. V lost 4 bases, J lost 7 bases, and 4 bases lay in between. This CDR3 spans 11 amino acids. Here the CDR3 DNA reads TGTGCCAGCAGCTGCCTCGGGGAGCTGTTTTTT. Protein: CASSCLGELFF.

The V gene is TRBV6-1, the J gene TRBJ1-1, with D unclear. Germline V lookup: CDR1 MNHNS, CDR2 SASEGT. V was pared by 3 bases and J by 5 bases, with 19 bases between. This CDR3 has 16 residues. This CDR3 reads CASSDQRPGAGTEAFF. CDR3 nucleotides: TGTGCCAGCAGTGACCAACGACCCGGTGCGGGAACTGAAGCTTTCTTT.

The chain links TRBV10-3 to TRBJ2-7, with 10 bases fitting TRBD1. J gave up 5 bases and V 11 bases, and 12 bases lay outside the gene matches. The CDR3 is made up of 14 amino acids. The germline V gene encodes CDR1 ENHRY and CDR2 SYGVKD. The CDR3 spells CASGNRDRGHEQYF. The CDR3 DNA sequence: TGTGCCTCCGGAAACCGGGACAGGGGCCACGAGCAGTACTTC.

The chain links TRBV18 to TRBJ2-4; 9 bases line up with TRBD1. In germline, CDR1 is KGHSH, CDR2 LQKENI. With V trimmed by 2 bases and J by 2 bases, 10 bases remained unmatched. The CDR3 runs 18 residues. This chain's CDR3 is CASSPKQAGTGTKNIQYF. The CDR3 DNA reads TGTGCCAGCTCACCAAAACAAGCCGGGACAGGGACCAAAAACATTCAGTACTTC.

This clone was seen repeatedly, ten times or more. Here the CDR3 reads CASSLDPGSYNEQFF. The CDR3 bases are TGCGCCAGCAGCTTGGACCCTGGTTCCTACAATGAGCAGTTCTTC. The genes are TRBV5-1 and TRBJ2-1; no firm D call. Germline-derived CDR1 and CDR2 are SGHRS and YFSETQ. This CDR3 contains 15 residues. Deletions cut 0 bases from V and 1 base from J, with 8 bases between. Full variable domain (remainder filled in from reference TRBV5-1 and TRBJ2-1): KAGVTQTPRYLIKTRGQQVTLSCSPISGHRSVSWYQQTPGQGLQFLFEYFSETQRNKGNFPGRFSGRQFSNSRSEMNVSTLELGDSALYLCASSLDPGSYNEQFFGPGTRLTVL.

The rearrangement links TRBV11-2 to TRBJ1-3, with 7 bases aligning to TRBD1. V lost 5 bases, J lost 7 bases, and 8 bases stayed unmatched. Germline CDR1 reads SGHAT; CDR2 reads FQNNGV. This CDR3 spans 14 amino acids. The CDR3 sequence: CASSVGQPSNTIYF. Written as DNA, the CDR3 is TGTGCCAGCAGCGTGGGACAGCCCTCGAACACCATATATTTT.

V and J are TRBV6-5 and TRBJ2-7; D may be TRBD1 (5 bases). CDR1 and CDR2 (germline): MNHEY, SVGAGI. The V gene lost 3 bases and the J gene lost 4 bases, with 13 bases spanning the gap. CDR3 size: 14 residues. This CDR3 is CASSYRWGRYEQYF. CDR3 nucleotide sequence: TGTGCCAGCAGTTATAGGTGGGGCCGGTACGAGCAGTACTTC.

The rearrangement links TRBV7-2 to TRBJ1-2; TRBD1 matches at 10 bases. This CDR3 is built from 14 residues. V trimming: 5 bases; J trimming: 3 bases; junction bases outside the gene matches: 3. Germline V gene lookup returns CDR1 SGHTA and CDR2 FQGNSA. CDR3 bases: TGTGCCAGCAGCGGGGGACAGGGGTACTATGGCTACACCTTC. Amino acids: CASSGGQGYYGYTF.

In regard to this clone: A far more abundant clone sits one base away, making this likely a read error. V gene TRBV7-2 combines with J gene TRBJ1-2, with a possible D match to TRBD1 (6 bases). Germline assignment: CDR1 SGHTA and CDR2 FQGNSA. The CDR3 has 14 residues. The CDR3 sequence is CAGSLAGGGYGYTF. The CDR3, as DNA: TGTGCCGGCAGCTTAGCGGGGGGCGGCTATGGCTACACCTTC.

The chain is built from TRBV29-1 and TRBJ2-2, with 13 nucleotides matching TRBD2. Germline V gene sequence: CDR1 SQVTM, CDR2 ANQGSEA. The trim removed 7 bases at V and 5 bases at J, leaving 7 bases unmatched. This CDR3 spans 15 amino acids. The CDR3 sequence is CSAGLAGVGTGELFF. In DNA form, the CDR3 reads TGCAGCGCTGGACTAGCGGGAGTAGGTACCGGGGAGCTGTTTTTT.

As concerns this clone: Other DNA sequences in the same sample also yield this CDR3. The chain carries TRBV5-1 and TRBJ2-3, with 10 bases identical to TRBD2. The V gene end was trimmed by 0 bases and the J gene end by 2 bases; junction bases not matched to a gene: 6. Germline V CDR1 and CDR2: SGHRS, YFSETQ. This CDR3 comprises 17 residues. CDR3 region: CASSLGLAGASTDTQYF. CDR3 nucleotide sequence: TGCGCCAGCAGCTTGGGACTAGCGGGCGCCTCCACAGATACGCAGTATTTT.

About this clone: The same CDR3 is also encoded by other DNA sequences in this sample. The J gene is TRBJ2-7, the V gene TRBV28, with TRBD2 matching over 9 bases. After removal of 4 bases from V and 4 bases from J, the junction contained 17 bases not matched to a gene. From germline, CDR1 is MDHEN and CDR2 SYDVKM. The CDR3 is made up of 18 amino acids. The DNA of the CDR3 is TGTGCCAGCAGTTCTCCGGGGCTAGCGGGGAGGGGCGTTTACGAGCAGTACTTC. Amino acid sequence: CASSSPGLAGRGVYEQYF.

The CDR3 loop reads CTSSQSLGAIPKYEQYF. CDR3 DNA sequence: TGCACCAGCAGCCAATCGCTTGGGGCTATTCCTAAATACGAGCAGTACTTC. The J gene is TRBJ2-7, the V gene TRBV1; no DNA check was done on the table's D call, TRBD1. TRBV1 is designated a pseudogene. This CDR3 has 17 residues.

The chain carries TRBV7-3 and TRBJ2-1, with 12 positions matching TRBD2. J gave up 9 bases and V 5 bases, and 11 bases lay outside the gene matches. The CDR3 contains 16 residues. Germline V CDR1 and CDR2: SGHTA, FQGTGA. In DNA, the CDR3 is TGTGCCAGCAGCCCGGGGCTAGCGGGAGGGTGGGGTGAGCAGTTCTTC. Protein: CASSPGLAGGWGEQFF.

This clone has only one observation. A read error likely explains this, since a far larger clone differs by one base. The CDR3 region is CASGSTLGEKLFF. CDR3 nucleotide sequence: TGTGCCAGCGGCTCCACACTCGGAGAAAAACTGTTTTTT. The chain couples TRBV7-8 to TRBJ1-4, with unresolved D. Trimming stripped 8 bases from V and 8 bases from J, with 15 bases between. Germline V gene lookup returns CDR1 SGHVS and CDR2 FQNEAQ. This CDR3 spans 13 amino acids. Complete variable domain (other parts from reference TRBV7-8 and TRBJ1-4): GAGVSQSPRYKVAKRGQDVALRCDPISGHVSLFWYQQALGQGPEFLTYFQNEAQLDKSGLPSDRFFAERPEGSVSTLKIQRTQQEDSAVYLCASGSTLGEKLFFGSGTQLSVL.

The chain recombines TRBV18 with TRBJ2-1; 9 positions match TRBD1. The CDR3 has 15 amino acids. Germline CDR1 and CDR2: KGHSH and LQKENI. Trimming took 6 bases from V and 2 from J; bases not matched to a gene: 5. The CDR3 protein is CASSPGQGPYNEQFF. CDR3 coding DNA: TGTGCCAGCTCTCCGGGACAGGGCCCCTACAATGAGCAGTTCTTC.

The chain couples TRBV6-5 to TRBJ2-3; D perhaps matches TRBD2 (6 bases). This CDR3 is 15 amino acids long. In germline, CDR1 is MNHEY, CDR2 SVGAGI. The V gene lost 3 bases and the J gene lost 1 base, with 11 bases spanning the gap. The CDR3 reads CASSYKGLGTDTQYF. For the CDR3, the DNA is TGTGCCAGCAGTTATAAGGGACTCGGCACAGATACGCAGTATTTT.

This clone was seen once. This rearrangement joins TRBV28 to TRBJ2-3; 9 nucleotides align to TRBD1. Germline assignment: CDR1 MDHEN and CDR2 SYDVKM. J was trimmed by 6 bases and V by 4 bases; bases with no gene match: 5. The CDR3 is 14 amino acids. Here the CDR3 DNA reads TGTGCCAGCAGTTCCGTGGACAGGGGCGATACGCAGTATTTT. The encoded protein is CASSSVDRGDTQYF.

This clone appeared once. V is TRBV5-4 and J is TRBJ1-5; D not resolved. The CDR3 sequence is 12 residues long. Germline CDR1 is SGHNT and CDR2 is YYREEE (reference sequence). The germline V and J ends were trimmed by 0 bases and 9 bases, with 7 bases remaining between them. CDR3 in amino acids: CASSLGAGPQHF. CDR3 in DNA: TGTGCCAGCAGCTTGGGGGCGGGGCCCCAGCATTTT.

The chain uses TRBV18 and TRBJ2-7; 11 positions agree with TRBD2. CDR1 is KGHSH, CDR2 LQKENI, per germline. The CDR3 extends over 15 amino acids. Germline trimming cut 3 bases from V and 7 bases from J; bases unmatched to any gene: 8. The CDR3 nucleotides read TGTGCCAGCTCACCCCGACTAGCGGGACTGTCTGAGCAGTACTTC. Encoded protein: CASSPRLAGLSEQYF.

This rearrangement joins TRBV5-1 to TRBJ2-1, with TRBD2 identical over 11 bases. The CDR3 extends over 17 amino acids. J was trimmed by 7 bases and V by 4 bases; bases with no gene match: 13. CDR1 is SGHRS, CDR2 YFSETQ, per germline. The CDR3 loop is CASSAISGTSGTNEQFF. The CDR3 nucleotides read TGCGCCAGCAGCGCTATCTCCGGGACTAGCGGCACAAATGAGCAGTTCTTC.

Details on this clone: Other DNA sequences of this sample code for an identical CDR3. J is TRBJ2-2 and V is TRBV5-1; 9 bases match TRBD1. CDR1 and CDR2 from the germline V gene are SGHRS and YFSETQ. This CDR3 spans 15 amino acids. The V gene end was trimmed by 1 base and the J gene end by 5 bases; junction bases not matched to a gene: 3. The CDR3: CASSLTGGYTGELFF. The DNA of the CDR3 is TGCGCCAGCAGCTTGACAGGGGGCTATACCGGGGAGCTGTTTTTT.

The chain joins TRBV5-6 to TRBJ2-3; D is ambiguous. The germline V gene has CDR1 SGHDT and CDR2 YYEEEE. This CDR3 has 16 amino acids. Trimming cost V 0 bases and J 0 bases, with 11 bases left between them. The CDR3 loop reads CASSLATERSTDTQYF. The CDR3, as DNA: TGTGCCAGCAGCTTGGCCACTGAGCGAAGCACAGATACGCAGTATTTT.